This record concerns one T cell receptor beta chain sequence. TCRdb ran MiXCR on the RT-PCR reads and lists one entry per CDR3 protein. The data hold almost 700,000 distinct CDR3 sequences, with around 14% observed a single time. CDR3 length equals 14 residues. Germline-derived CDR1 and CDR2 are DFQATT and SNEGSKA (reference sequence). The J segment lost 0 bases and the V segment lost 6 bases, leaving 7 bases of the junction unmatched. The sequence was collected from a female donor in good health, serving as a healthy control. Specimen: memory CD4+ T cells from blood. The chain recombines TRBV20-1 with TRBJ2-7; 8 bases are shared with TRBD1. This chain's CDR3 is CSADGGQASYEQYF. For the CDR3, the DNA is TGCAGTGCCGATGGGGGACAGGCCTCCTACGAGCAGTACTTC.